The following is a T cell receptor (beta chain) sequence with its context. Sequenced by immunoSEQ multiplex PCR; TCRdb stores in-frame clones only, minus some. The sample has approximately 130,000 clones, 81% seen once. The data derive from a study of blood T cell repertoires in COVID-19. V lost 2 bases, J lost 7 bases, and 9 bases stayed unmatched. Germline V gives CDR1 MDHEN, CDR2 SYDVKM. The CDR3 spans 17 residues. Sequences were obtained from peripheral blood. J is TRBJ1-6 and V is TRBV28; 9 nucleotides agree with TRBD1. The TCR was taken from a woman aged 55-69 years with active or convalescent COVID-19. Here the CDR3 DNA reads TGTGCCAGCAGTTTAGACAGTGCCGGGACAGGGAATTCACCCCTCCACTTT. It is translated as CASSLDSAGTGNSPLHF.